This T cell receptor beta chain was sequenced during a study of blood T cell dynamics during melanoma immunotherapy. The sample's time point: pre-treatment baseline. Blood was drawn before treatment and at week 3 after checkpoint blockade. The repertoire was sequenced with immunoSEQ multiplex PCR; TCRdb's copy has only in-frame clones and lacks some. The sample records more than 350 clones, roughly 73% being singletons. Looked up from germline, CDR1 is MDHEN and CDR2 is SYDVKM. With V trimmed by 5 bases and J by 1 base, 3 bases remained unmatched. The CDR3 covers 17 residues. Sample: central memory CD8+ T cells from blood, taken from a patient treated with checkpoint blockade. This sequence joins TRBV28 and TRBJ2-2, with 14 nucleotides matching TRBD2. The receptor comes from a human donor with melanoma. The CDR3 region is CASSGLAGGLNTGELFF. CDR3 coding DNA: TGTGCCAGCAGTGGACTAGCGGGAGGACTGAACACCGGGGAGCTGTTTTTT. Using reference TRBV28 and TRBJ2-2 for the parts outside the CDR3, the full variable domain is DVKVTQSSRYLVKRTGEKVFLECVQDMDHENMFWYRQDPGLGLRLIYFSYDVKMKEKGDIPEGYSVSREKKERFSLILESASTNQTSMYLCASSGLAGGLNTGELFFGEGSRLTVL.